The 2 T cell receptor beta chains in this list originate from one sample, sequenced in a study of beta chain features in type 1 diabetes. TCRB transcripts that were expressed got sequenced, as all of the isolated RNA had been reverse transcribed. TCRdb keeps only in-frame clones here, not all; method: immunoSEQ multiplex PCR. Counted here are 850,000 to 900,000 clones, 15% to 20% occurring once; the ten biggest clones make up 0.023%. The source material was naive CD4+ T cells from blood. All receptors come from a woman aged 18-29 years in good health.

The chain combines TRBV5-1 with TRBJ1-6, with 8 bases aligning to TRBD1. Trimming at V came to 1 base and at J to 9 bases, leaving 3 bases not matched to a gene. Germline V gene lookup returns CDR1 SGHRS and CDR2 YFSETQ. The CDR3 totals 14 residues. In DNA form, the CDR3 reads TGCGCCAGCAGCTTGAGGACAGGGACTTCACCCCTCCACTTT. It translates to CASSLRTGTSPLHF. The whole variable domain, filled in from reference TRBV5-1 and TRBJ1-6, reads KAGVTQTPRYLIKTRGQQVTLSCSPISGHRSVSWYQQTPGQGLQFLFEYFSETQRNKGNFPGRFSGRQFSNSRSEMNVSTLELGDSALYLCASSLRTGTSPLHFGNGTRLTVT.

This clone turned up a few times. The chain couples TRBV6-5 to TRBJ2-1; the match to TRBD2 covers 7 bases. CDR3 length: 13 residues. The V gene end was trimmed by 7 bases and the J gene end by 4 bases; junction bases not matched to a gene: 4. The germline gives CDR1 MNHEY, CDR2 SVGAGI. The CDR3 bases are TGTGCCAGCACTAGCGGTATTTACAATGAGCAGTTCTTC. Translated, it gives CASTSGIYNEQFF.